The 32 T cell receptor beta chains given below trace back to one sample, sequenced in a study of T cell responses to AZD1222 COVID-19 vaccine. The data were produced by immunoSEQ multiplex PCR, yet TCRdb's version contains in-frame clones alone and is incomplete. The data show 110,000 to 150,000 clones, with around 90% seen just once and 3.5% to 4.5% held by the top ten. The sample consisted of peripheral blood, taken on day 0 of AZD1222 vaccination. These receptors came from an adult in good health.

J is TRBJ2-7 and V is TRBV27; D remains ambiguous. Trimming stripped 8 bases from V and 3 bases from J, with 14 bases between. CDR3 length equals 13 residues. CDR1 and CDR2 from the germline V gene are MNHEY and SMNVEV (reference sequence). CDR3 DNA: TGTGCCAGCTTCTCCTCTCCTTACTACGAGCAGTACTTC. This codes for CASFSSPYYEQYF.

The gene calls are TRBV9 and TRBJ1-5, with D perhaps matching TRBD1 (6 bases). Looked up from germline, CDR1 is SGDLS and CDR2 is YYNGEE. The length of the CDR3 is 15 residues. Trimming left V 0 bases short and J 5 bases short, with 12 bases between. The CDR3 spells CASSVATGRDQPQHF. The CDR3 region has the DNA TGTGCCAGCAGCGTAGCTACAGGGAGGGATCAGCCCCAGCATTTT.

The chain recombines TRBV7-2 with TRBJ2-5; D possibly corresponds to TRBD2 (7 bases). Trimming took off 1 base at V and 0 bases at J, with 15 bases between the two ends. This CDR3 comprises 17 residues. Germline CDR1 and CDR2: SGHTA and FQGNSA. The CDR3 here is CASSLGGGTGYQETQYF. In DNA, the CDR3 is TGTGCCAGCAGCTTAGGGGGGGGTACAGGGTACCAAGAGACCCAGTACTTC.

The chain is built from TRBV19 and TRBJ1-1; 9 bases map to TRBD1. The CDR3 is 14 residues long. Trimming took 6 bases from V and 3 from J; bases not matched to a gene: 5. Germline values: CDR1 LNHDA, CDR2 SQIVND (reference sequence). The CDR3 sequence is CASSPGQGYTEAFF. DNA of the CDR3: TGTGCCAGTAGCCCGGGACAGGGATACACTGAAGCTTTCTTT.

This clone came up a few times. The rearrangement uses TRBV12-3 or TRBV12-4 and TRBJ2-2; TRBD2 is a possible D gene (5 bases). The V and J ends lost 5 bases and 6 bases respectively, with 10 bases between them. CDR3 length: 13 residues. The CDR3 is CASSPGLSGELFF. The CDR3 DNA reads TGTGCCAGCAGTCCCGGACTCTCCGGGGAGCTGTTTTTT.

The chain has TRBV7-2 and TRBJ2-1, with D possibly matching TRBD1 (7 bases). CDR1 and CDR2 (germline): SGHTA, FQGNSA. V was clipped by 6 bases and J by 7 bases, with 16 bases between them. The CDR3 runs to 14 residues. The CDR3 sequence is CASRKTGTSNEQFF. The CDR3 nucleotides are TGTGCCAGCAGAAAGACAGGGACTTCTAATGAGCAGTTCTTC.

A single count supports this clone. V gene TRBV29-1 combines with J gene TRBJ1-1; 9 bases line up with TRBD1. The V gene's germline CDR1 is SQVTM and CDR2 ANQGSEA. The CDR3 runs to 14 residues. V trimming: 5 bases; J trimming: 7 bases; junction bases outside the gene matches: 11. This CDR3 reads CSVSTLTGGGEAFF. Written as DNA, the CDR3 is TGCAGCGTTTCTACACTAACAGGGGGCGGTGAAGCTTTCTTT.

The chain uses TRBV27 and TRBJ2-1; the match to TRBD2 covers 9 bases. The CDR3 length is 16 residues. In germline, CDR1 is MNHEY, CDR2 SMNVEV (reference sequence). Trimming removed 5 bases from V and 3 bases from J; junction bases left unmatched: 8. CDR3 loop: CASSPLAGVGYNEQFF. CDR3 nucleotides: TGTGCCAGCAGTCCCTTAGCGGGAGTCGGCTACAATGAGCAGTTCTTC.

The CDR3 sequence is CASSLGGDSYNEQFF. In DNA form, the CDR3 reads TGTGCCAGTAGTCTTGGAGGGGACTCCTACAATGAGCAGTTCTTC. The J gene is TRBJ2-1, the V gene TRBV19; D is perhaps TRBD2 (6 bases). V gave up 5 bases and J gave up 0 bases, with 11 bases separating them. Germline lookup yields CDR1 LNHDA and CDR2 SQIVND (reference sequence). The CDR3 runs to 15 residues. The whole variable domain, filled in from reference TRBV19 and TRBJ2-1, reads DGGITQSPKYLFRKEGQNVTLSCEQNLNHDAMYWYRQDPGQGLRLIYYSQIVNDFQKGDIAEGYSVSREKKESFPLTVTSAQKNPTAFYLCASSLGGDSYNEQFFGPGTRLTVL.

The chain joins TRBV15 to TRBJ1-2; D gene uncertain. In germline, CDR1 is LNHNV, CDR2 YYDKDF (reference sequence). Trimming stripped 4 bases from V and 5 bases from J, with 14 bases between. This CDR3 contains 14 residues. CDR3 region: CATSTRKGEYGYTF. DNA for the CDR3: TGTGCCACCAGCACGAGAAAGGGAGAGTATGGCTACACCTTC.

The chain carries TRBV28 and TRBJ2-7; D assignment may be TRBD1 or TRBD2 (5 bases each). V lost 3 bases, J lost 4 bases, and 13 bases lay in between. Germline assignment: CDR1 MDHEN and CDR2 SYDVKM. This CDR3 comprises 14 residues. The CDR3 is CASSFPGTLYEQYF. The CDR3 nucleotides read TGTGCCAGCAGTTTCCCGGGGACCCTTTACGAGCAGTACTTC.

The chain uses TRBV5-1 and TRBJ1-4; no reliable D call. CDR3 length: 14 residues. Germline V CDR1 and CDR2: SGHRS, YFSETQ. V lost 7 bases to trimming and J lost 2 bases, with 12 bases between them. Here the CDR3 reads CASRAAFTNEKLFF. As DNA, the CDR3 is TGCGCCAGCCGGGCTGCGTTTACTAATGAAAAACTGTTTTTT.

This chain uses TRBV2 with TRBJ2-1; 7 nucleotides match TRBD2. CDR3 length: 17 amino acids. With 7 bases clipped from V and 0 bases from J, the junction kept 12 bases outside the gene matches. Germline-derived CDR1 and CDR2 are SNHLY and FYNNEI. Here the CDR3 DNA reads TGTGCCAGCATCTACTCTAGGGCTAGCGGCTCCTACAATGAGCAGTTCTTC. Protein: CASIYSRASGSYNEQFF.

The genes are TRBV18 and TRBJ2-6; TRBD1 might be the D (6 bases). The V and J ends lost 3 bases and 0 bases respectively, with 15 bases between them. The CDR3 runs 18 residues. Germline loops: CDR1 KGHSH, CDR2 LQKENI. The CDR3 here is CASSPTTGRVSGANVLTF. For the CDR3, the DNA is TGTGCCAGCTCACCGACTACAGGGAGAGTCTCTGGGGCCAACGTCCTGACTTTC.

The table lists this clone with a count of one. The chain carries TRBV5-1 and TRBJ2-1; D is unclear. The germline gives CDR1 SGHRS, CDR2 YFSETQ. V gave up 1 base and J gave up 3 bases, with 8 bases separating them. CDR3 size: 14 residues. The CDR3 spells CASSLRLHYNEQFF. The DNA of the CDR3 is TGCGCCAGCAGCTTGAGACTTCACTACAATGAGCAGTTCTTC.

The V and J genes are TRBV12-5 and TRBJ2-1; D is undetermined. The CDR3 has 18 amino acids. V was clipped by 0 bases and J by 0 bases, with 15 bases between them. CDR1 and CDR2 (germline): LGHNT, FRNRAP. This CDR3 is CASGLVIGATSSYNEQFF. CDR3 nucleotide sequence: TGTGCTAGTGGTTTGGTTATTGGAGCGACAAGCTCCTACAATGAGCAGTTCTTC. The full variable domain, its missing parts supplied by reference TRBV12-5 and TRBJ2-1, is DARVTQTPRHKVTEMGQEVTMRCQPILGHNTVFWYRQTMMQGLELLAYFRNRAPLDDSGMPKDRFSAEMPDATLATLKIQPSEPRDSAVYFCASGLVIGATSSYNEQFFGPGTRLTVL.

The rearrangement joins TRBV19 to TRBJ1-4, with D possibly matching TRBD1 (5 bases). The CDR3 consists of 15 residues. V lost 5 bases to trimming and J lost 0 bases, with 10 bases between them. Looked up from germline, CDR1 is LNHDA and CDR2 is SQIVND (reference sequence). The CDR3 DNA sequence: TGTGCCAGTAGTCCCCAGGGACCAACTAATGAAAAACTGTTTTTT. Amino acids: CASSPQGPTNEKLFF.

The V and J genes are TRBV10-3 and TRBJ2-4; D might be TRBD1 (7 bases). Trimming cost V 10 bases and J 0 bases, with 25 bases left between them. Germline CDR1 ENHRY, CDR2 SYGVKD. The CDR3 consists of 18 residues. Here the CDR3 DNA reads TGTGCCACCGGCGGGGTCCCGACAGGGCCTGTAGCCAAAAACATTCAGTACTTC. Its translation is CATGGVPTGPVAKNIQYF.

V and J are TRBV6-5 and TRBJ2-2; D is possibly TRBD1 (5 bases). The CDR3 loop spans 14 amino acids. V gave up 0 bases and J gave up 6 bases, with 8 bases separating them. Germline V gene lookup returns CDR1 MNHEY and CDR2 SVGAGI. The CDR3 reads CASSYSKGPGELFF. The CDR3, as DNA: TGTGCCAGCAGTTACTCGAAGGGGCCCGGGGAGCTGTTTTTT.

The chain recombines TRBV12-3 or TRBV12-4 with TRBJ2-2; possible D gene TRBD2, 7 bases. The CDR3 is 11 amino acids. The CDR3 nucleotides are TGTGCTATACATGGCAGGGGAGGGATGTTTTTT. The encoded protein is CAIHGRGGMFF.

The genes are TRBV7-2 and TRBJ2-1, with 8 bases aligning to TRBD2. The CDR3 contains 15 residues. The junction had 11 bases not matched to a gene; V was cut back by 5 bases and J by 8 bases. Germline CDR1 SGHTA, CDR2 FQGNSA. CDR3 sequence (DNA): TGTGCCAGCAGCCGTCTGAGCGGGAGTAGGGATGAGCAGTTCTTC. Translation gives CASSRLSGSRDEQFF.

The V and J genes are TRBV30 and TRBJ2-2, with 8 bases that match TRBD1. The CDR3 runs to 13 residues. V was pared by 5 bases and J by 4 bases, with 3 bases of the junction left unmatched. The germline V gene has CDR1 GTSNPN and CDR2 SVGIG (reference sequence). The CDR3 nucleotides read TGTGCCTGGGGGACAGGTGTCACCGGGGAGCTGTTTTTT. It encodes CAWGTGVTGELFF.

The genes are TRBV6-4 and TRBJ1-2, with D possibly matching TRBD1 (6 bases). CDR1 is MRHNA, CDR2 SNTAGT, per germline. The CDR3 totals 15 residues. The V and J ends lost 0 bases and 6 bases respectively, with 14 bases between them. CDR3: CASSDSPRAGDGYTF. The DNA of the CDR3 is TGTGCCAGCAGTGACTCCCCCCGCGCAGGGGATGGCTACACCTTC.

The chain employs TRBV3-1 (or the pseudogene TRBV3-2) and TRBJ1-2; maybe TRBD1 (5 bases). V shed 4 bases and J shed 4 bases, with 13 bases lying between them. Germline CDR1 and CDR2: LGHDT and YNNKEL (reference sequence). CDR3 length equals 14 residues. The chain's CDR3 is CASSRRQGAYGYTF. CDR3 nucleotides: TGTGCCAGCAGCCGCCGGCAGGGAGCCTATGGCTACACCTTC.

The J gene is TRBJ2-3, the V gene TRBV19; 10 bases line up with TRBD2. J lost 6 bases, V lost 7 bases, and 10 bases had no gene match. The length of the CDR3 is 15 residues. Germline V CDR1 and CDR2: LNHDA, SQIVND (reference sequence). CDR3 bases: TGTGCCAGTAAAGGTAGCGGGAGGAAGTCGGATACGCAGTATTTT. Protein product: CASKGSGRKSDTQYF.

V and J are TRBV5-1 and TRBJ1-3; D is unresolved. There are 17 residues in the CDR3. The V gene's germline CDR1 is SGHRS and CDR2 YFSETQ. With 2 bases removed from V and 0 bases from J, the gap between germline ends came to 15 bases. The CDR3 loop is CASSFYEIQSSGNTIYF. The DNA for the CDR3 is TGCGCCAGCAGCTTTTATGAAATCCAGAGCTCTGGAAACACCATATATTTT. Looking up the rest from reference TRBV5-1 and TRBJ1-3 gives the full variable domain: KAGVTQTPRYLIKTRGQQVTLSCSPISGHRSVSWYQQTPGQGLQFLFEYFSETQRNKGNFPGRFSGRQFSNSRSEMNVSTLELGDSALYLCASSFYEIQSSGNTIYFGEGSWLTVV.

The rearrangement uses TRBV5-4 and TRBJ2-7; D is uncertain. The length of the CDR3 is 15 residues. Trimming removed 0 bases from V and 0 bases from J, with 10 bases in between. Germline CDR1 SGHNT, CDR2 YYREEE (reference sequence). The CDR3 coding sequence is TGTGCCAGCAGCTTGGGGGCAGTAAGCTCCTACGAGCAGTACTTC. This encodes CASSLGAVSSYEQYF.

The chain links TRBV6-5 to TRBJ1-1; D is ambiguous. Germline CDR1 is MNHEY and CDR2 is SVGAGI. The V gene lost 6 bases and the J gene lost 4 bases, with 9 bases spanning the gap. The CDR3 loop spans 12 amino acids. This CDR3 reads CASSSALTEAFF. CDR3 coding DNA: TGTGCCAGCAGCTCAGCCCTCACTGAAGCTTTCTTT.

The chain recombines TRBV29-1 with TRBJ2-7; D possibly corresponds to TRBD2 (6 bases). CDR3 length: 13 residues. CDR1 SQVTM and CDR2 ANQGSEA come from the germline V gene. V lost 8 bases, J lost 0 bases, and 14 bases lay in between. The CDR3 loop reads CSTQGGNSYEQYF. Written as DNA, the CDR3 is TGCAGCACACAAGGAGGGAACTCCTACGAGCAGTACTTC.

J is TRBJ1-4 and V is TRBV7-6; 9 bases agree with TRBD1. CDR3 length: 15 residues. Losses at the gene ends were 4 bases for V and 7 bases for J; bases not matched to a gene: 7. CDR1 and CDR2 from the germline V gene are SGHVS and FNYEAQ. CDR3 amino acids: CASSYPTGGGEKLFF. CDR3 DNA: TGTGCCAGCAGCTACCCGACAGGGGGAGGTGAAAAACTGTTTTTT.

Remarks on this clone: Other DNA sequences in this specimen translate into the identical CDR3. The V gene is TRBV10-3, the J gene TRBJ2-1; no definite D call. Germline V CDR1 and CDR2: ENHRY, SYGVKD. The CDR3 sequence is 12 residues long. Trimming removed 3 bases from V and 6 bases from J, with 6 bases in between. This chain's CDR3 is CAISETLNEQFF. The DNA of the CDR3 is TGTGCCATCAGTGAAACACTCAATGAGCAGTTCTTC.

V gene TRBV12-5 combines with J gene TRBJ2-1, with TRBD1 matching 7 bases. The CDR3 runs 14 residues. J gave up 4 bases and V 2 bases, and 2 bases lay outside the gene matches. Germline CDR1 LGHNT, CDR2 FRNRAP. CDR3 region: CASGLPGQYNEQFF. CDR3 DNA: TGTGCTAGTGGTTTGCCGGGACAGTACAATGAGCAGTTCTTC.